The rows below give T cell receptor beta chains drawn from one sample of a study of blood T cell repertoires in COVID-19. Assay used: immunoSEQ multiplex PCR; TCRdb lists only in-frame clones, some missing. The table has approximately 87,000 clones, approximately 90% seen once. The source material was peripheral blood. The receptors derive from a man between 65 and 85 years old with active or convalescent COVID-19. Each CDR3 is given with its conserved first and last residue. D genes are given only for firm matches. Clone size is stated in some rows and not others, as once, few, many or a class when expanded.

clone size	V gene	D gene	J gene	CDR3 DNA	CDR3 protein
-	TRBV14	-	TRBJ2-7	TGTGCCAGCAGCCCAAATGGACAGTCTCGCTCCTACGAGCAGTACTTC	CASSPNGQSRSYEQYF
-	TRBV28	TRBD1	TRBJ1-4	TGTGCCAGCAGGAAACAGACAGGGGTTAATGAAAAACTGTTTTTT	CASRKQTGVNEKLFF
-	TRBV5-1	-	TRBJ1-2	TGCGCCAGCAGCCCCGAATCGGGGAGGCCTAACTATGGCTACACCTTC	CASSPESGRPNYGYTF
-	TRBV6-1	-	TRBJ2-4	TGTGCCAGCAGTGAAGCCCAAGGACAGTCTTTGGAGTACTTC	CASSEAQGQSLEYF
-	TRBV5-8	-	TRBJ2-3	TGTGCCAGCAGCGCGCCGGGACTGTCTAGCACAGATACGCAGTATTTT	CASSAPGLSSTDTQYF
-	TRBV11-2	TRBD2	TRBJ2-3	TGTGCCAGCAGCCTGAACAGCGGGAGGACGGATACGCAGTATTTT	CASSLNSGRTDTQYF
-	TRBV9	TRBD2	TRBJ2-7	TGTGCCAGCAGCGTAGGGACTAGCGGGACCTACGAGCAGTACTTC	CASSVGTSGTYEQYF
-	TRBV10-2	TRBD2	TRBJ2-1	TGCGCCAGCAGTGAGGGTAGCGGGAGCTACAATGAGCAGTTCTTC	CASSEGSGSYNEQFF
-	TRBV29-1	TRBD1	TRBJ1-2	TGCAGCGTTGAAGATCGTGGGGCAGGGGGGAACTATGGCTACACCTTC	CSVEDRGAGGNYGYTF
-	TRBV30	-	TRBJ1-1	TGTGCCTCATGGGCGGGGACTGAAGCTTTCTTT	CASWAGTEAFF
-	TRBV30	TRBD2	TRBJ2-7	TGTGCCTGGAGTGTTGGACTAGCGGGAGGATATGAGCAGTACTTC	CAWSVGLAGGYEQYF
-	TRBV7-9	TRBD1	TRBJ2-3	TGTGCCAGCAGTGCGGGACAGGGAATGTATTTT	CASSAGQGMYF
-	TRBV27	TRBD1	TRBJ2-2	TGTGCCAGCAGTTTATCGGGACAGCCAAGGAACACCGGGGAGCTGTTTTTT	CASSLSGQPRNTGELFF
-	TRBV2	TRBD1	TRBJ1-5	TGTGCCAGCACCCCGGGACAGGGTGCAAGTCAGCCCCAGCATTTT	CASTPGQGASQPQHF
-	TRBV7-6	TRBD2	TRBJ2-1	TGTGCCAGCAGCTTAGTGCCTAGCGGGAGTTTCGCCGGGAAAAATGAGCAGTTCTTC	CASSLVPSGSFAGKNEQFF
-	TRBV28	TRBD1	TRBJ1-5	TGTGCCAGCAGTTTGGAACAGGGGAGGCCCCAGCATTTT	CASSLEQGRPQHF
-	TRBV7-9	TRBD1	TRBJ1-2	TGTGCCAGCAGCTTAGTCGGGCAGTCGGCAGGGGGATATGGCTACACCTTC	CASSLVGQSAGGYGYTF
-	TRBV5-4	TRBD2	TRBJ2-7	TGTGCCAGCAGCCCCGACGGCGGGGGCTCCTACGAGCAGTACTTC	CASSPDGGGSYEQYF
-	TRBV27	-	TRBJ2-7	TGTGCCAGCAGCCGAGACCGGAGCTCCTACGAGCAGTACTTC	CASSRDRSSYEQYF
-	TRBV4-1	-	TRBJ1-4	TGCGCCAGCAGCCTAGTCGGAGTAGAGCTGTTTTTT	CASSLVGVELFF
-	TRBV27	TRBD1	TRBJ1-5	TGTGCCAGCACCAGGGGGCTCAATCAGCCCCAGCATTTT	CASTRGLNQPQHF
-	TRBV10-3	-	TRBJ2-7	TGTGCCATCAGTGTGGCAGGGGACGGCGAGCAGTACTTC	CAISVAGDGEQYF
-	TRBV11-2	-	TRBJ1-6	TGTGCCAGCAGCTTAGAACGGACAGTGTTTAATTCACCCCTCCACTTT	CASSLERTVFNSPLHF
-	TRBV5-6	TRBD1	TRBJ2-7	TGTGCCAGCAGCACTACGGGACAGGGAGCCTACGAGCAGTACTTC	CASSTTGQGAYEQYF
-	TRBV19	TRBD2	TRBJ2-5	TGTGCCAGTAGTATCAACAGCGGGGGGGAGGAGACCCAGTACTTC	CASSINSGGEETQYF
few	TRBV7-9	-	TRBJ1-5	TGTGCCAGCAGCCGAGACACAGGGATGGAACAGCCCCAGCATTTT	CASSRDTGMEQPQHF
-	TRBV11-2	-	TRBJ2-2	TGTGCCAGCAGCCCCTCGGGTAGCGGAGAAACCGGGGAGCTGTTTTTT	CASSPSGSGETGELFF
-	TRBV29-1	TRBD2	TRBJ2-3	TGCAGCGTTAATGCGCCTAGCGGAAGCACAGATACGCAGTATTTT	CSVNAPSGSTDTQYF
-	TRBV9	-	TRBJ1-2	TGTGCCAGCAGCCCCCGCTGGACAGCTACTTATGGCTACACCTTC	CASSPRWTATYGYTF
few	TRBV2	TRBD2	TRBJ2-1	TGTGCCAGCAGCCGGGGAGTTAGCGGGAGCAATGAGCAGTTCTTC	CASSRGVSGSNEQFF
once	TRBV28	-	TRBJ1-5	TGTGCCAGCAGTCGAGGGGAGGGCTATCAGCCCCAGCATTTT	CASSRGEGYQPQHF
-	TRBV29-1	-	TRBJ2-4	TGCAGCGTGACAGTTGGCAAGGCCAAAAACATTCAGTACTTC	CSVTVGKAKNIQYF
-	TRBV19	TRBD1	TRBJ2-5	TGTGCCAGTAGCGGGACAGTCCAAGAGACCCAGTACTTC	CASSGTVQETQYF
-	TRBV28	-	TRBJ1-2	TGTGCCAGCAGTTTAACGGGGGGGAACTATGGCTACACCTTC	CASSLTGGNYGYTF
few	TRBV5-6	-	TRBJ2-7	TGTGCCAGCAGCTTGGAGAACAACCAGGGGTTCGACTACGAGCAGTACTTC	CASSLENNQGFDYEQYF
-	TRBV28	-	TRBJ2-1	TGTGCCAGCATGGCGGGTCAGGACAATGAGCAGTTCTTC	CASMAGQDNEQFF
-	TRBV7-2	-	TRBJ1-1	TGTGCCAGCAGCTTAGCTGGGGCAATTAACACTGAAGCTTTCTTT	CASSLAGAINTEAFF
-	TRBV28	-	TRBJ1-3	TGTGCCAGCAGTTCGGGGGTCTTGGGAAACACCATATATTTT	CASSSGVLGNTIYF
-	TRBV4-1	TRBD1	TRBJ2-7	TGCGCCAGCAGCCGAGTGGGACAGGGAGCCTACGAGCAGTACTTC	CASSRVGQGAYEQYF
-	TRBV28	-	TRBJ2-2	TGTGCCAGCAGCCGGAGGGGGGAGCTGTTTTTT	CASSRRGELFF
once	TRBV18	-	TRBJ1-1	TGTGCCAGCTCACCCAGACAGGATAACACTGAAGCTTTCTTT	CASSPRQDNTEAFF
-	TRBV28	TRBD1	TRBJ1-2	TGTGCCAGCAGTTTAAAGGGACAGGGGTACACCTTC	CASSLKGQGYTF
-	TRBV18	-	TRBJ1-1	TGTGCCAGCTCACCGGCGACAGGAGTGAACACTGAAGCTTTCTTT	CASSPATGVNTEAFF
-	TRBV7-9	TRBD1	TRBJ1-2	TGTGCCAGCAGCTCGACAGGGTCTAGCTACACCTTC	CASSSTGSSYTF
-	TRBV27	-	TRBJ2-1	TGTGCCAGCAGTTTAGCGGACACCTACAATGAGCAGTTCTTC	CASSLADTYNEQFF
-	TRBV3-1/TRBV3-2	-	TRBJ2-1	TGTGCCAGCAGCCAAGATGTACAGTTCATGCGGTTCTTC	CASSQDVQFMRFF
-	TRBV6-2/TRBV6-3	TRBD2	TRBJ2-5	TGTGCCAGCAGTTACGCGGGAGAAGAGACCCAGTACTTC	CASSYAGEETQYF
-	TRBV19	-	TRBJ2-7	TGTGCCAGTAGTATACAAGGCGGGGAGCAGTACTTC	CASSIQGGEQYF
-	TRBV5-8	TRBD1	TRBJ2-2	TGTGCCAGCAGCATGGGACAGGGGTTCACCGGGGAGCTGTTTTTT	CASSMGQGFTGELFF
-	TRBV6-1	TRBD1	TRBJ1-5	TGTGCCAGCAGTGAGTTGTGGACAGGCTTTGGCAATCAGCCCCAGCATTTT	CASSELWTGFGNQPQHF
-	TRBV7-6	TRBD1	TRBJ1-6	TGTGCCAGCAGCTTAGTTGGGACAGGGGACTCACCCCTCCACTTT	CASSLVGTGDSPLHF
-	TRBV28	-	TRBJ1-1	TGTGCCAGCAGTCCTACAGGGTTCACTGAAGCTTTCTTT	CASSPTGFTEAFF
-	TRBV14	TRBD2	TRBJ2-7	TGTGCCAGCAGCCAGGCCGGGACTAGCGACTACGAGCAGTACTTC	CASSQAGTSDYEQYF
few	TRBV7-2	TRBD1	TRBJ1-1	TGTGCCAGCAGCTTTCTTGAGGGGGCAACTGAAGCTTTCTTT	CASSFLEGATEAFF
-	TRBV5-1	-	TRBJ2-1	TGCGCCAGCAGCTCAGGACTAAACTTGGATGAGCAGTTCTTC	CASSSGLNLDEQFF
-	TRBV30	-	TRBJ2-3	TGTGCCTGGAGTGTACGGTCCACAGCCGGGAATACGCAGTATTTT	CAWSVRSTAGNTQYF
-	TRBV7-9	TRBD2	TRBJ2-1	TGTGCCAGCAGCTTATCGCTAAAATCCGGGACTAGCGTCTACAATGAGCAGTTCTTC	CASSLSLKSGTSVYNEQFF
-	TRBV10-1	-	TRBJ1-5	TGCGCCAGCAGTAGGGGGTCCAGGGATCAGCCCCAGCATTTT	CASSRGSRDQPQHF
-	TRBV7-2	-	TRBJ1-2	TGTGCCAGCAGCACGCGAGACGGGGGGGTCTATGGCTACACCTTC	CASSTRDGGVYGYTF